This T cell receptor beta chain was captured in a study of T cells in Graves' hyperthyroidism and ophthalmopathy. Across the whole study: Peripheral blood was acquired at first diagnosis, ahead of any therapy whatsoever. Regarding the study as a whole: In the blood, most expanded thyroid clonotypes above 0.001 appeared as well.

J lost 6 bases, V lost 4 bases, and 7 bases had no gene match. The CDR3 contains 14 residues. The V gene's germline CDR1 is SGHRS and CDR2 YFSETQ. Template material for amplifying TCR beta CDR3 regions consisted of RNA transcripts. The HTBI primer set drove a first-round RT-PCR of the TCR CDR3. TCRdb re-analysed the multiplex PCR reads in MiXCR, keeping a single row per CDR3 protein. Here the sample spans about 350,000 distinct CDR3 sequences, 15% to 20% being singletons. Lactation, pregnancy, other autoimmune disease or uncontrolled infection led to exclusion of patients. Diagnoses used clinical symptoms, serum thyroxine and TRAb, thyroid ultrasound and orbital computed tomography. This clonotype was detected ten times or more. Its antigen is currently unknown.

The V call is TRBV5-1, the J call TRBJ1-5; TRBD1 agrees at 7 bases. The sequence was obtained from a woman aged 40 to 50 with Graves' ophthalmopathy. Sequenced material: blood. The CDR3 protein is CASSAGTAGQPQHF. Here the CDR3 DNA reads TGCGCCAGCAGCGCAGGGACAGCCGGTCAGCCCCAGCATTTT. Full variable domain (rest looked up from reference TRBV5-1 and TRBJ1-5): KAGVTQTPRYLIKTRGQQVTLSCSPISGHRSVSWYQQTPGQGLQFLFEYFSETQRNKGNFPGRFSGRQFSNSRSEMNVSTLELGDSALYLCASSAGTAGQPQHFGDGTRLSIL.